Here is one T cell receptor (beta chain) with its context. This entry is derived from a study of blood T cell repertoires in COVID-19. Overall study: Some COVID-19 samples were acute and others convalescent; all came from the United States, Italy and Spain. Sources were T cells, B-cell-depleted T cells, or PBMCs; the material itself was cDNA or gDNA.

Per the original data handling: Researchers report that nucleated cell counts were estimated from reference gene primer amplification. Profiling relied on immunoSEQ multiplex PCR, and the TCRdb table lists in-frame clones only, not all of them. V and J calls and clone size come straight from that table; D and trimming were deduced from the DNA. This table has 95,000 to 100,000 clones, 70% to 90% appearing once. The TCR sequence derives from a woman aged 30 to 39 with acute or convalescent COVID-19. The sample was peripheral blood.

The DNA of the CDR3 is TGCGCCAGCAGCCAAGACAGTAGGACTCTCTACGAGCAGTACTTC. Translation gives CASSQDSRTLYEQYF. The V and J genes are TRBV4-1 and TRBJ2-7; possible D gene TRBD2, 5 bases. From germline, CDR1 is MGHRA and CDR2 YSYEKL. V was shortened by 0 bases and J by 3 bases, with 12 bases between the two germline ends. The CDR3 has 15 amino acids.